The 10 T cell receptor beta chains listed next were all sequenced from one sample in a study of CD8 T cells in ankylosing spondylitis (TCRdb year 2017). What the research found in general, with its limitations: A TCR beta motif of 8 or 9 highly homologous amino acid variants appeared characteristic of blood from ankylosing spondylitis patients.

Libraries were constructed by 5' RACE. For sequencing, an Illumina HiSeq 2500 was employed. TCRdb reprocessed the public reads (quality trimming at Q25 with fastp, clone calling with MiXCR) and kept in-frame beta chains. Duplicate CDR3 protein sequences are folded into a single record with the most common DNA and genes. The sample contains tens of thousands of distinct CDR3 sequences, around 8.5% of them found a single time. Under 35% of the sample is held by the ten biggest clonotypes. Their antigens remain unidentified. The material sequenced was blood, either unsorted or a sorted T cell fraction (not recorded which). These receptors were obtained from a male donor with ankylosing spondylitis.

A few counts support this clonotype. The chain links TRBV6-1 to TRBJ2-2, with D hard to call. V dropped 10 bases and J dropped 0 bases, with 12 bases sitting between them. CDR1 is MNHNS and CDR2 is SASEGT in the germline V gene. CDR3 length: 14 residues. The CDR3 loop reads CATMDGTNTGELFF. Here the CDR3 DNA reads TGTGCCACGATGGACGGCACGAACACCGGGGAGCTGTTTTTT.

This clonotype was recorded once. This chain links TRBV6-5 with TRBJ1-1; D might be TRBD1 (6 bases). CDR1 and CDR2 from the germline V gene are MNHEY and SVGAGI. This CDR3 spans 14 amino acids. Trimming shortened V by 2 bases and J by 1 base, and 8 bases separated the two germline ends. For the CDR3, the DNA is TGTGCCAGCAGTTACATGGGACAGAACACTGAAGCTTTCTTT. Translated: CASSYMGQNTEAFF.

The CDR3 sequence is CASRKGVTNEKLFF. The CDR3 DNA reads as TGTGCCAGCAGGAAGGGGGTAACTAATGAAAAACTGTTTTTT. This chain uses TRBV6-1 with TRBJ1-4; tentatively, D is TRBD1 (6 bases). V was cut by 6 bases and J by 1 base, with 9 bases left in between. This CDR3 has 14 amino acids. Germline CDR1 MNHNS, CDR2 SASEGT.

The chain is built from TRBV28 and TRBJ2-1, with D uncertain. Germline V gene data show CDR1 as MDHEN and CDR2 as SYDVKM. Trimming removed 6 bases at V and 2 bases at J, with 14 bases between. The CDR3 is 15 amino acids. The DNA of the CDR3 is TGTGCCAGCAGCCTATCCGGGTACCCCTACAATGAGCAGTTCTTC. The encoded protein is CASSLSGYPYNEQFF.

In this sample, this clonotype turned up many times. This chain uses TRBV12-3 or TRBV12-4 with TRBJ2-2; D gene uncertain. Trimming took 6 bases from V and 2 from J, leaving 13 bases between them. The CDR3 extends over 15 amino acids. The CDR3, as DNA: TGTGCCAGCAGCCCCGACATGGTTAACACCGGGGAGCTGTTTTTT. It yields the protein CASSPDMVNTGELFF.

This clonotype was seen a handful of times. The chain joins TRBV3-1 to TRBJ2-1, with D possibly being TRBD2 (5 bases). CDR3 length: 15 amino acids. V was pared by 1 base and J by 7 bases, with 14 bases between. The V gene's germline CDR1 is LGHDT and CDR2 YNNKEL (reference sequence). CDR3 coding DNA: TGTGCCAGCAGCCAAGGAACTAGTTTAATGAATGAGCAGTTCTTC. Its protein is CASSQGTSLMNEQFF.

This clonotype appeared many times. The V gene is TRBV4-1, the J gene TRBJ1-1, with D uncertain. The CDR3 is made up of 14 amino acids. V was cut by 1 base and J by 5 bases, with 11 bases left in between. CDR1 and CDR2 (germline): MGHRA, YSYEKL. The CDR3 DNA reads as TGCGCCAGCAGCCAAGTTTTCCTACGGACTGAAGCTTTCTTT. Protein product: CASSQVFLRTEAFF.

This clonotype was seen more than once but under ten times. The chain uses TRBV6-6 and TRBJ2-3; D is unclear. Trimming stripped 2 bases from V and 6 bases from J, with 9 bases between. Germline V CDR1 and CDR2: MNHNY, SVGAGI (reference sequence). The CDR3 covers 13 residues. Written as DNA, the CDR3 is TGTGCCAGCAGTTACCTCCTGGGGGATACGCAGTATTTT. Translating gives CASSYLLGDTQYF.

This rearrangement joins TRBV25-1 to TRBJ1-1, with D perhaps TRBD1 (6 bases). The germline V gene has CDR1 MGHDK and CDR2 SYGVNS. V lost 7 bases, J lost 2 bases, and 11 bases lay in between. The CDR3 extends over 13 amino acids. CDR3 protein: CASNSGENTEAFF. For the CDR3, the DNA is TGTGCCAGCAACTCAGGGGAAAACACTGAAGCTTTCTTT.

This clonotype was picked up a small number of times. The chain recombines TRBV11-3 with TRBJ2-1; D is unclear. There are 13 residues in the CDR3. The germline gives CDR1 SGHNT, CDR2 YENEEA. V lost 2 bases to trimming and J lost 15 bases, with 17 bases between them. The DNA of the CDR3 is TGTGCCAGCAGCTTATTACAAACCCGAGCGAGGTTCTTC. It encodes CASSLLQTRARFF.